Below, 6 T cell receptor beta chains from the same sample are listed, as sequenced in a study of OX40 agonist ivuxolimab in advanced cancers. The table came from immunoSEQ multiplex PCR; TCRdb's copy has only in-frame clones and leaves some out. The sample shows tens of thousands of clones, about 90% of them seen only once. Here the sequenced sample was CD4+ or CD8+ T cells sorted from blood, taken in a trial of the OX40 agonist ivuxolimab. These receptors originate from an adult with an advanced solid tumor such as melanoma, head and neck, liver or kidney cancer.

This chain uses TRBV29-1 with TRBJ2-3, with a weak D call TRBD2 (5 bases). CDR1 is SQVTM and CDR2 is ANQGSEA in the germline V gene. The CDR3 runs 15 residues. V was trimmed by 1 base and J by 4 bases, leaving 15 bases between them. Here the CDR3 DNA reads TGCAGCGTTGAAGTGGCCGGGGTTGGTTCAGATACGCAGTATTTT. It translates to CSVEVAGVGSDTQYF.

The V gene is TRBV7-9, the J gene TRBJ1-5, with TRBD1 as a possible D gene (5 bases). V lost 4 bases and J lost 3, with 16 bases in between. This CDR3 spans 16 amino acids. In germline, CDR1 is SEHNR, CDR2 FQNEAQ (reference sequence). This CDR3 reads CASSSSGGVDNQPQHF. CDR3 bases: TGTGCCAGCAGCTCCTCGGGAGGGGTGGACAATCAGCCCCAGCATTTT.

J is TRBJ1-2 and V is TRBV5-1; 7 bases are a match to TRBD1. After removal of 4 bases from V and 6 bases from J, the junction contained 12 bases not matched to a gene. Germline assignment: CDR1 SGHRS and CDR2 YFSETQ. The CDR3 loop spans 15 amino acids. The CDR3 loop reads CASSPSGQLLDGYTF. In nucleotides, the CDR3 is TGCGCCAGCAGCCCCTCGGGACAGCTACTAGATGGCTACACCTTC.

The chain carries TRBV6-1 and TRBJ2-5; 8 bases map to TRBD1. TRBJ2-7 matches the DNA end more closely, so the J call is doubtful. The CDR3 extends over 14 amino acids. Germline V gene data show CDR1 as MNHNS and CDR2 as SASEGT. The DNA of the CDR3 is TGTGCCAGCAGTGAACCCCCAGGGGGCCGCGAGCAGTACTTC. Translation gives CASSEPPGGREQYF.

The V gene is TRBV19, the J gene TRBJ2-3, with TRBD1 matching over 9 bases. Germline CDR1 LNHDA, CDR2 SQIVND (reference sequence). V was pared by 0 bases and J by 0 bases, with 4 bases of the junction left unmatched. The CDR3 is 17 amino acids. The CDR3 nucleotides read TGTGCCAGTAGTATAGAAATACAGGGGGCTAGCACAGATACGCAGTATTTT. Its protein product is CASSIEIQGASTDTQYF.

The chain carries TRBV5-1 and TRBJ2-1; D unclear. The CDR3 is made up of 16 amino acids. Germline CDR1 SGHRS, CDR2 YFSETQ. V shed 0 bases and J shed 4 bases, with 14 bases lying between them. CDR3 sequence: CASSLEPHDGYNEQFF. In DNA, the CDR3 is TGCGCCAGCAGCTTGGAACCCCACGACGGATACAATGAGCAGTTCTTC.